This T cell receptor beta chain was sequenced for a study of T cell changes during pregnancy in multiple sclerosis. Germline CDR1 reads SGHTA; CDR2 reads FQGNSA. V shed 5 bases and J 6 bases; nucleotides not matched to a gene: 11. The CDR3 loop spans 15 amino acids. Generated by immunoSEQ multiplex PCR, the TCRdb table keeps only in-frame clones and is missing some. The sample yields about 56,000 clones, 85% to 90% seen once. The rearrangement joins TRBV7-2 to TRBJ2-3; 7 bases line up with TRBD2. The TCR sequence derives from a human donor whose cells served as feeder cells for cultures in a pregnancy study. Material: peripheral blood from another person, used as feeder cells. CDR3 loop: CASSPGVLGRDTQYF. The DNA of the CDR3 is TGTGCCAGCAGCCCCGGGGTTCTCGGGAGGGATACGCAGTATTTT.